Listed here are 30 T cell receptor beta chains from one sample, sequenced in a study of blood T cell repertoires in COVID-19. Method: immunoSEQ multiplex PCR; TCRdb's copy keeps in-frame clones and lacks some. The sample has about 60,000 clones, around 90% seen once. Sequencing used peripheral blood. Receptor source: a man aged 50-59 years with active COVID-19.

CDR3 sequence: CASSPLLADNTGELFF. In nucleotides, the CDR3 is TGTGCCAGCTCACCACTGCTAGCGGACAACACCGGGGAGCTGTTTTTT. The chain carries TRBV18 and TRBJ2-2; TRBD2 matches at 7 bases. CDR3 size: 16 residues. The germline V gene encodes CDR1 KGHSH and CDR2 LQKENI. V lost 1 base and J lost 2; bases outside the gene matches: 4.

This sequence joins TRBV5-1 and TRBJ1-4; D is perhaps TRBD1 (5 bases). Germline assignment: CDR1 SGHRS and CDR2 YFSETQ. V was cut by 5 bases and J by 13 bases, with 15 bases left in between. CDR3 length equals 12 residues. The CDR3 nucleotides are TGCGCCAGCAGTATTAGGGACGGGAGACTGTTTTTT. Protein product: CASSIRDGRLFF.

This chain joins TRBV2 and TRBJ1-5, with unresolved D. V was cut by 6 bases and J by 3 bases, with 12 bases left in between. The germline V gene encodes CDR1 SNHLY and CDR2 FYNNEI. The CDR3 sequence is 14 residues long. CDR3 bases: TGTGCCAGCAGAACCTCCGGGAACAATCAGCCCCAGCATTTT. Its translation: CASRTSGNNQPQHF.

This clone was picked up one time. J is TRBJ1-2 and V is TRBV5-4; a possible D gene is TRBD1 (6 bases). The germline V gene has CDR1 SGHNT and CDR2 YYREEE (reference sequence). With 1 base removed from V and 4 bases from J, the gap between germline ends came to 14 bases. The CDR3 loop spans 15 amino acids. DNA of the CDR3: TGTGCCAGCAGCTTGCTCTCAGGGGAGCGCTATGGCTACACCTTC. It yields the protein CASSLLSGERYGYTF.

The CDR3 DNA reads TGTGCCAGCTCATCGCCGGGCGGGGGAGGTTCAGATACGCAGTATTTT. It translates to CASSSPGGGGSDTQYF. V and J are TRBV18 and TRBJ2-3; TRBD2 agrees at 7 bases. The CDR3 covers 16 residues. V gave up 5 bases and J gave up 4 bases; unmatched junction bases: 12. Germline lookup yields CDR1 KGHSH and CDR2 LQKENI.

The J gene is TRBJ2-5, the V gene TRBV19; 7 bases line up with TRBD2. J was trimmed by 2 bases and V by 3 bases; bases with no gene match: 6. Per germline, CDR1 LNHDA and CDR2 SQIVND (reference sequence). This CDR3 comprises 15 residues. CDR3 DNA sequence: TGTGCCAGTAGTATTTCCCCGGGACTACAAGAGACCCAGTACTTC. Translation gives CASSISPGLQETQYF.

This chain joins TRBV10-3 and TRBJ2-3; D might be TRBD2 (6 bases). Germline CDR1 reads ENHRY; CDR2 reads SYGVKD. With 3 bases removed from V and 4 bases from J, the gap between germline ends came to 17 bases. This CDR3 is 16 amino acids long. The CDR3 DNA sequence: TGTGCCATCAGTGAACAGTCTAGCGTAGGCGCAGATACGCAGTATTTT. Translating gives CAISEQSSVGADTQYF.

CDR3 region: CASSTGTSVYNEQFF. The CDR3 region has the DNA TGTGCCAGTAGTACCGGGACTAGCGTTTACAATGAGCAGTTCTTC. The chain couples TRBV19 to TRBJ2-1; TRBD2 matches at 10 bases. Germline V lookup: CDR1 LNHDA, CDR2 SQIVND (reference sequence). Trimming took 4 bases from V and 4 from J; bases not matched to a gene: 4. The CDR3 has 15 residues. Variable domain in full (rest from reference TRBV19 and TRBJ2-1): DGGITQSPKYLFRKEGQNVTLSCEQNLNHDAMYWYRQDPGQGLRLIYYSQIVNDFQKGDIAEGYSVSREKKESFPLTVTSAQKNPTAFYLCASSTGTSVYNEQFFGPGTRLTVL.

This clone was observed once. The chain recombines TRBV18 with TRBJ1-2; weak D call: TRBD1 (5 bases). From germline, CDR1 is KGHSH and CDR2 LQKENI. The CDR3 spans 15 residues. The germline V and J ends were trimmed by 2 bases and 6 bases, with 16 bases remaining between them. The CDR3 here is CASSPRGPLSDGYTF. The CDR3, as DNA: TGTGCCAGCTCACCAAGGGGCCCTCTCTCGGATGGCTACACCTTC.

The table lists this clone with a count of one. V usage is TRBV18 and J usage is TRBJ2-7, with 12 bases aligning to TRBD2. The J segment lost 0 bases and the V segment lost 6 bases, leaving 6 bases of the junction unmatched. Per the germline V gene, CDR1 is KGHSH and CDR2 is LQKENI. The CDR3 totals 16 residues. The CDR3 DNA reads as TGTGCCAGCTCGCCCGGACTAGCGGGATCCTCCTACGAGCAGTACTTC. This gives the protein CASSPGLAGSSYEQYF.

CDR3 coding DNA: TGTGCCAGTAGTACCATAGGGAGTAGCGGGAGCTCCTACGAGCAGTACTTC. Residues: CASSTIGSSGSSYEQYF. This rearrangement joins TRBV19 to TRBJ2-7, with TRBD2 matching over 9 bases. Per the germline V gene, CDR1 is LNHDA and CDR2 is SQIVND (reference sequence). The CDR3 is made up of 17 amino acids. V lost 4 bases to trimming and J lost 0 bases; unmatched junction nucleotides: 10. Variable domain in full (rest from reference TRBV19 and TRBJ2-7): DGGITQSPKYLFRKEGQNVTLSCEQNLNHDAMYWYRQDPGQGLRLIYYSQIVNDFQKGDIAEGYSVSREKKESFPLTVTSAQKNPTAFYLCASSTIGSSGSSYEQYFGPGTRLTVT.

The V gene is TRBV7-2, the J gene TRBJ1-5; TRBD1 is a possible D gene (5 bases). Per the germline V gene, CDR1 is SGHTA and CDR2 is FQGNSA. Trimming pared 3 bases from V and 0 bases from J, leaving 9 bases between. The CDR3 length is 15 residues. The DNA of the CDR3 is TGTGCCAGCAGCTTTCAGGGAGGTAGCAATCAGCCCCAGCATTTT. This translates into CASSFQGGSNQPQHF.

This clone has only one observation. CDR3 sequence reads: CASSNWGIPGQRNTEAFF. CDR3 sequence (DNA): TGTGCCAGCAGCAACTGGGGTATTCCGGGACAGAGAAACACTGAAGCTTTCTTT. The chain is built from TRBV3-1 (or the pseudogene TRBV3-2) and TRBJ1-1; TRBD1 matches at 7 bases. The V gene end was trimmed by 5 bases and the J gene end by 2 bases; junction bases not matched to a gene: 17. Germline-derived CDR1 and CDR2 are LGHDT and YNNKEL (reference sequence). The CDR3 runs to 18 residues.

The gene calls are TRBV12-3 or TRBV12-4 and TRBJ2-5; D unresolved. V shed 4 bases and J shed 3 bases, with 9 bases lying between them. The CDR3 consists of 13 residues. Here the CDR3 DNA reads TGTGCCAGCAGTTCGGGTTCCAAAGAGACCCAGTACTTC. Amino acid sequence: CASSSGSKETQYF.

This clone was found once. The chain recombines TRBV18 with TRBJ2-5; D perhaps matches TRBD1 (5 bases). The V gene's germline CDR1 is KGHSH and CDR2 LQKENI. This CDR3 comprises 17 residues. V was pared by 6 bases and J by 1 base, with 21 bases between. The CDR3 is CASSSRQTDRFQETQYF. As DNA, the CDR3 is TGTGCCAGCTCTTCACGCCAGACAGACCGATTCCAAGAGACCCAGTACTTC.

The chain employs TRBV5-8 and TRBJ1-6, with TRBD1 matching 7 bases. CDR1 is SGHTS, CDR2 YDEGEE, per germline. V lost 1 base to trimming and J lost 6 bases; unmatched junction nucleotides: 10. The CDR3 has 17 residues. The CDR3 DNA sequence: TGTGCCAGCAGCTTGTTTGACAGGGCCTTACCTAATTCACCCCTCCACTTT. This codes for CASSLFDRALPNSPLHF. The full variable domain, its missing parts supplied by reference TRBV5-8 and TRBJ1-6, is EAGVTQSPTHLIKTRGQQATLRCSPISGHTSVYWYQQALGLGLQFLLWYDEGEERNRGNFPPRFSGRQFPNYSSELNVNALELEDSALYLCASSLFDRALPNSPLHFGNGTRLTVT.

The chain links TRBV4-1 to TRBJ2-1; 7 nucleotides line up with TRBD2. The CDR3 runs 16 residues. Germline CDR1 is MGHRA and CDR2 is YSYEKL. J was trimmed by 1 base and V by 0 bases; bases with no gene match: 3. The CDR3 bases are TGCGCCAGCAGCCAAGAGGCGGGGGTATCCTACAATGAGCAGTTCTTC. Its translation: CASSQEAGVSYNEQFF.

CDR3 amino acids: CSVSLGTAAYGYTF. In DNA, the CDR3 is TGCAGCGTTTCGCTTGGGACAGCCGCTTATGGCTACACCTTC. The chain couples TRBV29-1 to TRBJ1-2; 7 bases align to TRBD1. CDR1 SQVTM and CDR2 ANQGSEA come from the germline V gene. CDR3 length: 14 residues. V gave up 5 bases and J gave up 5 bases; unmatched junction bases: 11.

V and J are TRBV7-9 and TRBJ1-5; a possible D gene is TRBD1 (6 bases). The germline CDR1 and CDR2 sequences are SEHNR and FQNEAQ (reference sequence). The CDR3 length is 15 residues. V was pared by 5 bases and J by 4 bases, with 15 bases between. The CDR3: CASSKQTGSNQPQHF. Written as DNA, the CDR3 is TGTGCCAGCAGCAAACAGACAGGATCGAATCAGCCCCAGCATTTT.

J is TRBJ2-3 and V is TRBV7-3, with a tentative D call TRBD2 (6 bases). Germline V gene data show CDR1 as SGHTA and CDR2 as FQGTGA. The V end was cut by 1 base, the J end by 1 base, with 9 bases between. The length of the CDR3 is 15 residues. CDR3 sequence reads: CASSLIGGGTDTQYF. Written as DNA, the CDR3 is TGTGCCAGCAGCTTAATTGGCGGGGGCACAGATACGCAGTATTTT.

CDR3 protein: CASSRWTSGGGTDTQYF. DNA of the CDR3: TGTGCCAGCAGTCGTTGGACTAGCGGGGGGGGCACAGATACGCAGTATTTT. V and J are TRBV2 and TRBJ2-3; 15 bases align to TRBD2. The germline V gene encodes CDR1 SNHLY and CDR2 FYNNEI. Trimming cost V 5 bases and J 1 base; bases outside gene matches: 4. This CDR3 is built from 17 residues.

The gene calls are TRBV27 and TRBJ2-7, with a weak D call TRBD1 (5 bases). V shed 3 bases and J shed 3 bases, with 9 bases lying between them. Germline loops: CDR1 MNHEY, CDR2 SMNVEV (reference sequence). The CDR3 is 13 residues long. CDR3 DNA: TGTGCCAGCAGTTTGACAGAAGACTACGAGCAGTACTTC. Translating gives CASSLTEDYEQYF.

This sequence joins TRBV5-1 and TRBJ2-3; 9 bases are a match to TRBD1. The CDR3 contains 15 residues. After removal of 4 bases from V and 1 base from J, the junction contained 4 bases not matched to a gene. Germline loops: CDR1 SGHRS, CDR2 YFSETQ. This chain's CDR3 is CASSPDRGGTDTQYF. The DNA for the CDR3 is TGCGCCAGCAGCCCGGACAGGGGAGGCACAGATACGCAGTATTTT.

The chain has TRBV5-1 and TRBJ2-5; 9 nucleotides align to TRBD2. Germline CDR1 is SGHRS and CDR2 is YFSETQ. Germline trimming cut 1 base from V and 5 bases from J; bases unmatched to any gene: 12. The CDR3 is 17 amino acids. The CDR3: CASSLTQAGGAPETQYF. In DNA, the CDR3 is TGCGCCAGCAGCTTGACCCAGGCGGGGGGGGCCCCGGAGACCCAGTACTTC. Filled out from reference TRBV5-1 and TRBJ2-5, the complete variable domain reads KAGVTQTPRYLIKTRGQQVTLSCSPISGHRSVSWYQQTPGQGLQFLFEYFSETQRNKGNFPGRFSGRQFSNSRSEMNVSTLELGDSALYLCASSLTQAGGAPETQYFGPGTRLLVL.

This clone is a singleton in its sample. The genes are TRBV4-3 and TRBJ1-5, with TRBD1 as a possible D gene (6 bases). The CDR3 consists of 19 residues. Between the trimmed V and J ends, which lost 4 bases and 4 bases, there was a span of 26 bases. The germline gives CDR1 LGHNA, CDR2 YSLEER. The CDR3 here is CASSPSPTGPEVPNQPQHF. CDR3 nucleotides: TGCGCCAGCAGCCCAAGCCCGACAGGTCCTGAGGTCCCTAATCAGCCCCAGCATTTT.

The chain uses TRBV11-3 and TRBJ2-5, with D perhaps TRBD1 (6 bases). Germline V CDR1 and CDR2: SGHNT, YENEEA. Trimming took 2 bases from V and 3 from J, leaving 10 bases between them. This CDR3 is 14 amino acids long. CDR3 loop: CASSLRDKEETQYF. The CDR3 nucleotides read TGTGCCAGCAGCTTACGGGACAAAGAAGAGACCCAGTACTTC.

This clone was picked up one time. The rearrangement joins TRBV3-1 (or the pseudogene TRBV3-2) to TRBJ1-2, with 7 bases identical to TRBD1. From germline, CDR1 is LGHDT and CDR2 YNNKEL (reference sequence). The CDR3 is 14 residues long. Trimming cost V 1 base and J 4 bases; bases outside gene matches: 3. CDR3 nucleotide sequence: TGTGCCAGCAGCCAAGGGGACAGATTCTATGGCTACACCTTC. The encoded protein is CASSQGDRFYGYTF.

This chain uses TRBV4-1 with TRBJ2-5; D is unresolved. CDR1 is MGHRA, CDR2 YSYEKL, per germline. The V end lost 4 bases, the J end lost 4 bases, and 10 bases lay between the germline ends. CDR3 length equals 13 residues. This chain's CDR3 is CASSLQVTETQYF. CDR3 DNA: TGCGCCAGCAGCCTGCAGGTCACAGAGACCCAGTACTTC.

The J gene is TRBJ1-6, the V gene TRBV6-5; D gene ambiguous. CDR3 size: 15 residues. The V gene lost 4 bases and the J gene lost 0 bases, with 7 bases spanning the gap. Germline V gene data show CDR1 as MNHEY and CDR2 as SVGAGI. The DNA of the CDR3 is TGTGCCAGCAGTTCTCCGAGCTCCTATAATTCACCCCTCCACTTT. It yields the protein CASSSPSSYNSPLHF.

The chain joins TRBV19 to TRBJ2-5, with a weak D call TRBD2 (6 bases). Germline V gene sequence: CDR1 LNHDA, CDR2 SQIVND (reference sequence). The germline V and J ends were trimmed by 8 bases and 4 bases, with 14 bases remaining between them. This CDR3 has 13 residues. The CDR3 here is CASSAGSGETQYF. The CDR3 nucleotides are TGTGCCAGTTCAGCTGGTAGCGGAGAGACCCAGTACTTC. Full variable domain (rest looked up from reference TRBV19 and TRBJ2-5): DGGITQSPKYLFRKEGQNVTLSCEQNLNHDAMYWYRQDPGQGLRLIYYSQIVNDFQKGDIAEGYSVSREKKESFPLTVTSAQKNPTAFYLCASSAGSGETQYFGPGTRLLVL.